One TCR beta chain is described in this entry. Its antigen is not known. The entry originates in a study of beta chain features in type 1 diabetes. Study-wide points: For patients and controls alike, PCR might favor shorter templates to the same degree. For Type 1 diabetes patients, all four CD4+ subsets carried TCRB CDR3s that were moderately but significantly shorter. Since sequencing was performed on cDNA, cells with high TCR expression could be over-represented.

Each donor gave one heparinised blood draw averaging about 110 mL. It was via CD45RO/CCR7/CD25/CD127/CD95/CD27 that CD4+ naive, central memory, regulatory and stem cell-like memory cells were sorted. This CDR3 is built from 13 residues. V lost 4 bases to trimming and J lost 10 bases; unmatched junction nucleotides: 9. In germline, CDR1 is SGDLS, CDR2 YYNGEE. Sequenced material consisted of expressed TCRB transcripts (all of the isolated RNA was reverse transcribed). Here immunoSEQ multiplex PCR was the method, and the copy in TCRdb shows in-frame clones only, minus some. Among around 300,000 clones listed, approximately 16% were seen once.

The rearrangement links TRBV9 to TRBJ1-1, with TRBD1 matching 8 bases. The TCR comes from a man aged 18 to 35 with type 1 diabetes. Sample: naive CD4+ T cells from blood. CDR3 DNA sequence: TGTGCCAGCAGCACAAGCGGACAGGGAGGAGCTTTCTTT. It is translated as CASSTSGQGGAFF.